Reported below is one T cell receptor (beta chain). The source of the sample is a study of blood T cell repertoires in COVID-19. Overall study context: COVID-19 samples, acute and convalescent, were from the United States, Italy and Spain. PBMCs, B-cell-depleted T cells, or T cells provided the cDNA or gDNA that made up the material.

Germline values: CDR1 SNHLY, CDR2 FYNNEI. The CDR3 has 14 residues. V was clipped by 6 bases and J by 4 bases; unmatched bases: 5. Assay: immunoSEQ multiplex PCR; the TCRdb copy retains only in-frame clones and omits some. The sample records more than 200,000 clones, approximately 90% being singletons. Seattle-derived patients entered the study during active infection and were followed longitudinally. This chain joins TRBV2 and TRBJ2-5; 10 nucleotides align to TRBD2. This receptor was taken from a man aged 50-59 years with COVID-19, enrolled during active disease. Sequencing was carried out using peripheral blood. The CDR3 here is CASRQLAGRETQYF. In DNA form, the CDR3 reads TGTGCCAGCAGACAACTAGCGGGGAGAGAGACCCAGTACTTC.